This T cell receptor beta chain comes out of a study of Tregs in tolerant kidney transplant recipients. Study observations and caveats: Few patients were studied, so findings need validation in larger groups. Donor-specific Treg expansion exceeded global Treg expansion in tolerant patients, suggesting antigen drive. Activated donor B cell expansion appeared to reveal the most relevant donor-specific TCRbeta repertoire.

Measured with immunoSEQ multiplex PCR; TCRdb has only the in-frame clones, and not every one. The data show thousands of clones, and the top ten clones hold 5.2%. Germline CDR1 SGHTA, CDR2 FQGNSA. CDR3 size: 13 residues. As for this clone: The antigen remains unidentified. Sequencing ends 3 residues short of the CDR3 end; the germline J gene provides the rest.

FACS sorting followed a roughly six-day coculture of CFSE-labeled recipient PBMCs with irradiated graft donor PBMCs. Sequencing used CD8+ T cells from blood cultured with allogeneic cells, obtained before the transplant. The source is a human patient who received a combined kidney and bone marrow transplant. The rearrangement joins TRBV7-2 to TRBJ1-2, with 10 bases identical to TRBD1. This CDR3 is CASSFDRGRGYTF. CDR3 bases read: TGTGCCAGCAGCTTCGACAGGGGGCGAGGC.